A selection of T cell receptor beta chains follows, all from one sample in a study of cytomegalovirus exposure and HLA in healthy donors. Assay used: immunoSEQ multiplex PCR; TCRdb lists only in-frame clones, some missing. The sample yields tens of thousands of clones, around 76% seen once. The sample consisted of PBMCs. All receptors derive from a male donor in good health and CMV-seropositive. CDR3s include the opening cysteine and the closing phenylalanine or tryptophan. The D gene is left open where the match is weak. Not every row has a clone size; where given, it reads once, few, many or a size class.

TGTGCCAGCAGTTTCGGTCCTAGCGGGGGCCACCGGGGCTATTTT	CASSFGPSGGHRGYF	TRBD2	NA	TRBV27	TRBJ2-3
TGTGCCAGCAGGTCCGGGAGCACGATTGCTCCCCAGTACTTC	CASRSGSTIAPQYF	NA	NA	TRBV27	TRBJ2-5
TGTGCCAGCAGCTTGGCCGGGACTAGCGGGAGCGGGTACGAGCAGTACTTC	CASSLAGTSGSGYEQYF	TRBD2	NA	TRBV5-8	TRBJ2-7
TGTGCCAGCAGCTTAGCGTACCTTGGACTACTGTCCTACAATGAGCAGTTCTTC	CASSLAYLGLLSYNEQFF	NA	once	TRBV7-2	TRBJ2-1
TGTGCCAGCAGTGAATCCCCAGGGGGCGCATCCTATCAGCCCCAGCATTTT	CASSESPGGASYQPQHF	TRBD1	NA	TRBV6-1	TRBJ1-5
TGTGCCAGCAGCGTAGGTTCCCTCACAGATACGCAGTATTTT	CASSVGSLTDTQYF	NA	few	TRBV9	TRBJ2-3
TGTGCCAGCAGCGCACCCCCAGGGGCCCACTCCTACGAGCAGTACTTC	CASSAPPGAHSYEQYF	NA	NA	TRBV25-1	TRBJ2-7
TGTGCCAGCAGCGTTGGACAGTCCTCCTACAATGAGCAGTTCTTC	CASSVGQSSYNEQFF	NA	once	TRBV9	TRBJ2-1
TGTGCCAGCAGCTTGTTAAAACTAGCGGGAGAGAGCGGGGAGCTGTTTTTT	CASSLLKLAGESGELFF	TRBD2	NA	TRBV5-4	TRBJ2-2
TGTGCCAGCTCACCAGGGACAGCGAACACTGAAGCTTTCTTT	CASSPGTANTEAFF	TRBD1	NA	TRBV18	TRBJ1-1
TGTGCCAGCTCACGGGACAGGGACTATGGCTACACCTTC	CASSRDRDYGYTF	TRBD1	NA	TRBV18	TRBJ1-2
TGTGCCAGCAGTCGGCGGGAGGGACCCTACAATGAGCAGTTCTTC	CASSRREGPYNEQFF	TRBD2	NA	TRBV6-5	TRBJ2-1
TGTGCCAGCAGTACGGGACAGCGGACGGGTGGCTACACCTTC	CASSTGQRTGGYTF	TRBD1	NA	TRBV27	TRBJ1-2
TGTGCCAGCAGCTTGACGACAGGGTCTGGAAACACCATATATTTT	CASSLTTGSGNTIYF	TRBD1	NA	TRBV7-9	TRBJ1-3
TGTGCCAGCTCACGTAACAGGGATCCCACTGAAGCTTTCTTT	CASSRNRDPTEAFF	NA	NA	TRBV18	TRBJ1-1
TGCGCCAGCACCGGACAGGGCACAGATACGCAGTATTTT	CASTGQGTDTQYF	TRBD1	NA	TRBV10-2	TRBJ2-3
TGCGCCAGCAGCCAAGATTACGGGAACACTGAAGCTTTCTTT	CASSQDYGNTEAFF	NA	NA	TRBV4-1	TRBJ1-1
TGTGCCAGCAGTTTAAACGCAGGAGGGACTGAAGCTTTCTTT	CASSLNAGGTEAFF	NA	NA	TRBV27	TRBJ1-1
TGTTCCAGCAGCCTACAGGGTGAGGGAGACGAGCAGTACTTC	CSSSLQGEGDEQYF	NA	NA	TRBV7-9	TRBJ2-7
TGTGCCATGTTACAGGGGCCCGGTAGTGACACTGAAGCTTTCTTT	CAMLQGPGSDTEAFF	TRBD1	NA	TRBV10-3	TRBJ1-1
TGTGCCAGCAGCTTAGGAGGACAGGGGGCCTACGAGCAGTACTTC	CASSLGGQGAYEQYF	TRBD1	NA	TRBV7-6	TRBJ2-7
TGTGCCAGCAGCGCGGGGGGGGGTAGGGAAGCTTTCTTT	CASSAGGGREAFF	NA	NA	TRBV9	TRBJ1-1